The clone carrying this T cell receptor (beta chain) turned up a few times. The antigen is unknown. The same CDR3 arises from other DNA sequences in this sample as well. Reverse transcription of extracted RNA yielded cDNA, which provided the sequencing template. Profiled with immunoSEQ multiplex PCR; TCRdb holds only in-frame clones, not every one. The table shows 150,000 to 200,000 clones, with 50% to 60% occurring only once. These data are taken from a study of CD8+ T cells in alopecia areata. On the study more broadly: The drug, tofacitinib, lasted 6 to 18 months, followed by 6 months off drug.

General study points: Clonality was higher in lesional than normal scalp, especially in alopecia totalis/universalis.

CD4+ and CD8+ T cells were sorted from PBMCs stained for CD3, CD4 and CD8. The source of this sequence is a human donor with alopecia areata. The source material was CD4+ T cells sorted from blood, sampled at week 0.

The CDR3 loop reads CSVGQGNTEAFF. CDR3 bases: TGCAGCGTAGGACAGGGGAACACTGAAGCTTTCTTT. The rearrangement joins TRBV29-1 to TRBJ1-1; 8 bases are a match to TRBD1. V was pared by 6 bases and J by 1 base, with 1 base of the junction left unmatched. The CDR3 loop spans 12 amino acids. Per the germline V gene, CDR1 is SQVTM and CDR2 is ANQGSEA.